Below, 10 T cell receptor beta chains from the same sample are listed, as sequenced in a study of CD8 T cells in Susac syndrome. RNA was extracted with the RNeasy kit, and a quantity of roughly 0.5 to 1 ug was reverse transcribed using random hexamers. TCRdb re-analysed the immunoSEQ multiplex PCR reads in MiXCR, keeping a single row per CDR3 protein. The table has 200,000 to 250,000 distinct CDR3 sequences, about 93% seen once. Material: CD8+ T cells from PBMCs. These receptors all come from a human donor with multiple sclerosis.

V is TRBV6-1 and J is TRBJ2-1, with D possibly being TRBD1 or TRBD2 (7 bases each). Trimming shortened V by 5 bases and J by 0 bases, and 17 bases separated the two germline ends. The germline CDR1 and CDR2 sequences are MNHNS and SASEGT. The CDR3 length is 17 residues. The CDR3 reads CASSKGQGGSSYNEQFF. As DNA, the CDR3 is TGTGCCAGCAGTAAGGGTCAGGGGGGGAGCTCCTACAATGAGCAGTTCTTC.

The rearrangement joins TRBV29-1 to TRBJ2-5; perhaps D is TRBD1 or TRBD2 (5 bases each). V lost 1 base to trimming and J lost 5 bases, with 23 bases between them. CDR3 length equals 17 residues. The germline CDR1 and CDR2 sequences are SQVTM and ANQGSEA. CDR3 sequence (DNA): TGCAGCGTTGAAGTGAGGGGAGACGGGATCACAAGCGAGACCCAGTACTTC. It yields the protein CSVEVRGDGITSETQYF.

Notes on this clonotype: Its ends do not fully match the called genes, so a read error is possible. The chain combines TRBV5-6 with TRBJ2-5; 9 nucleotides agree with TRBD2. The CDR3 consists of 14 residues. Germline V gene data show CDR1 as SGHDT and CDR2 as YYEEEE. This chain's CDR3 is CASSLGVSGSEGDF. Written as DNA, the CDR3 is TGTGCCAGCAGCTTGGGGGTTAGCGGGAGCGAGGGGGACTTC.

V gene TRBV29-1 combines with J gene TRBJ2-3; D may be TRBD2 (6 bases). Germline V gene data show CDR1 as SQVTM and CDR2 as ANQGSEA. The V end was cut by 4 bases, the J end by 4 bases, with 12 bases between. The CDR3 spans 13 residues. CDR3 protein: CSVVIGGPDTQYF. CDR3 bases: TGCAGCGTTGTTATAGGAGGGCCAGATACGCAGTATTTT.

V is TRBV27 and J is TRBJ1-2, with TRBD1 matching over 10 bases. This CDR3 spans 15 amino acids. V shed 4 bases and J 6 bases; nucleotides not matched to a gene: 8. Germline loops: CDR1 MNHEY, CDR2 SMNVEV (reference sequence). In DNA, the CDR3 is TGTGCCAGCAGTTCGCTTCTGACAGGGGGCGATGGCTACACCTTC. Protein: CASSSLLTGGDGYTF.

The chain couples TRBV5-1 to TRBJ1-3; 8 bases line up with TRBD1. Losses at the gene ends were 4 bases for V and 2 bases for J; bases not matched to a gene: 8. Germline V gives CDR1 SGHRS, CDR2 YFSETQ. The CDR3 contains 16 residues. The chain's CDR3 is CASSPGQGAAGNTIYF. The CDR3 nucleotides read TGCGCCAGCAGCCCAGGCCAGGGGGCGGCTGGAAACACCATATATTTT.

The chain employs TRBV4-1 and TRBJ2-1, with a possible D match to TRBD2 (7 bases). The CDR3 sequence is 15 residues long. Trimming took 1 base from V and 6 from J, leaving 13 bases between them. Germline V gene lookup returns CDR1 MGHRA and CDR2 YSYEKL. In DNA form, the CDR3 reads TGCGCCAGCAGCCAAGCGGTGGGAGGGGGCAATGAGCAGTTCTTC. Translation gives CASSQAVGGGNEQFF.

The chain uses TRBV9 and TRBJ2-1, with D perhaps being TRBD1 or TRBD2 (6 bases each). This CDR3 has 16 residues. Trimming pared 3 bases from V and 7 bases from J, leaving 20 bases between. Germline lookup yields CDR1 SGDLS and CDR2 YYNGEE. The DNA for the CDR3 is TGTGCCAGCAGCGCCGCGCGGGGTGGGGGCTTTAATGAGCAGTTCTTC. This encodes CASSAARGGGFNEQFF.

The chain has TRBV29-1 and TRBJ2-7, with a weak D call TRBD2 (5 bases). V lost 8 bases and J 2 bases, leaving 16 bases between the germline ends. The CDR3 consists of 13 residues. Germline CDR1 reads SQVTM; CDR2 reads ANQGSEA. The CDR3 protein is CSFRTGFTYEQYF. CDR3 nucleotides: TGCAGCTTCCGGACGGGGTTTACCTACGAGCAGTACTTC.

The V and J genes are TRBV21-1 and TRBJ1-1. TRBV21-1 represents a pseudogene. The CDR3 spans 15 residues. The CDR3 here is CASSMIQRVNTEAFF. Here the CDR3 DNA reads TGTGCCAGCAGCATGATCCAAAGAGTGAACACTGAAGCTTTCTTT.